This entry describes one TCR beta chain. Its specificity is unknown. The germline V and J ends were trimmed by 4 bases and 7 bases, with 13 bases remaining between them. The CDR3 loop spans 13 amino acids. Germline assignment: CDR1 ENHRY and CDR2 SYGVKD. The sample originates from a study of OX40 agonist ivuxolimab in advanced cancers. About the research overall: Those treated in dose escalation had hepatocellular carcinoma, melanoma, renal cell cancer or head and neck cancer. Study-wide results and caveats: On average, CD8+ T cells showed a greater number of expanded clones than CD4+.

The repertoire was sequenced with immunoSEQ multiplex PCR; TCRdb's copy has only in-frame clones and lacks some. In the table there are 55,000 to 70,000 clones, about 88% of which are singletons. The chain has TRBV10-3 and TRBJ1-2; D is unclear. The sample here was CD4+ or CD8+ T cells sorted from blood, taken in a trial of the OX40 agonist ivuxolimab. The clonotype comes from an adult with an advanced solid tumor such as melanoma, head and neck, liver or kidney cancer. Here the CDR3 reads CAISAVAGSGYTF. In DNA, the CDR3 is TGTGCCATCAGTGCCGTGGCTGGTTCTGGCTACACCTTC.